These T cell receptor beta chains were read from a single sample in a study of blood T cell repertoires in COVID-19. Produced via immunoSEQ multiplex PCR; TCRdb's table is partial and in-frame only. The sample records about 64,000 clones, roughly 91% being singletons. The sample consisted of peripheral blood. The receptors were gathered from a human donor in a cohort sampled during active COVID-19. Both conserved end residues are part of each CDR3. The order of the fields is CDR3 length, J gene, D gene, V gene, clone size, CDR3 protein, CDR3 DNA. A D gene is named only where the DNA matches it firmly. Where a row states a size, it is once, few, many or the class of an expanded clone; other rows omit it.

17 TRBJ2-5 . TRBV19 . CASTQIYRVKVSETQYF TGTGCCAGTACACAAATTTACAGGGTAAAGGTTTCAGAGACCCAGTACTTC
13 TRBJ2-5 . TRBV11-3 . CASSFSGEETQYF TGTGCCAGCAGCTTTTCCGGGGAAGAGACCCAGTACTTC
18 TRBJ1-2 . TRBV15 . CATSRDWGGLLPNYGYTF TGTGCCACCAGCAGAGATTGGGGGGGGCTCCTCCCTAACTATGGCTACACCTTC
17 TRBJ2-2 . TRBV5-1 . CASSLELVAANTGELFF TGCGCCAGCAGCTTGGAACTAGTCGCGGCGAACACCGGGGAGCTGTTTTTT
18 TRBJ2-3 TRBD2 TRBV18 . CASSRLAGGPTGTDTQYF TGTGCCAGCTCGCGACTAGCGGGAGGGCCGACGGGCACAGATACGCAGTATTTT
18 TRBJ2-3 TRBD2 TRBV7-9 . CASSSKPPGGGGTDTQYF TGTGCCAGCAGCTCGAAACCGCCGGGGGGGGGAGGCACAGATACGCAGTATTTT
14 TRBJ2-5 . TRBV15 . CATSRGPGEETQYF TGTGCCACCAGCAGAGGCCCAGGGGAAGAGACCCAGTACTTC
18 TRBJ1-2 TRBD1 TRBV7-7 . CASSSSARKDRERNGYTF TGTGCTAGCAGCTCTAGCGCCCGGAAGGACAGGGAGAGGAATGGCTACACCTTC
14 TRBJ2-1 . TRBV28 . CASALGLAPNEQFF TGTGCCAGCGCCCTCGGGCTAGCGCCCAATGAGCAGTTCTTC
15 TRBJ2-5 TRBD1 TRBV5-6 . CASFERGPYQETQYF TGTGCCAGCTTTGAGAGGGGGCCGTACCAAGAGACCCAGTACTTC
16 TRBJ2-1 . TRBV11-3 . CASSLGEGTGSVEQFF TGTGCCAGCAGCTTAGGCGAAGGAACAGGGTCAGTTGAGCAGTTCTTC
15 TRBJ2-7 . TRBV6-6 . CASSQGSVSSYEQYF TGTGCCAGCTCCCAAGGGAGCGTGAGCTCCTACGAGCAGTACTTC
15 TRBJ1-5 TRBD1 TRBV19 few CASSIPGQGTQPQHF TGTGCCAGTAGTATCCCCGGACAGGGGACACAGCCCCAGCATTTT
16 TRBJ1-4 TRBD1 TRBV5-4 . CASSLDRRGLDEKLFF TGTGCCAGCAGCCTGGACAGGCGGGGGTTAGATGAAAAACTGTTTTTT
15 TRBJ2-1 . TRBV11-3 once CASSSGGGTDNEQFF TGTGCCAGCAGCTCTGGGGGCGGCACCGACAATGAGCAGTTCTTC
15 TRBJ2-1 . TRBV5-4 . CASSPPEGVFNEQFF TGTGCCAGCAGCCCGCCAGAGGGTGTTTTCAATGAGCAGTTCTTC
17 TRBJ2-7 TRBD2 TRBV28 . CASSLWGLAGVGYEQYF TGTGCCAGCAGTTTATGGGGACTAGCGGGAGTAGGCTACGAGCAGTACTTC
18 TRBJ2-1 . TRBV4-3 . CASSQDLTRRRGNNEQFF TGCGCCAGCAGCCAAGACCTGACCCGCAGGAGGGGTAACAATGAGCAGTTCTTC
15 TRBJ2-5 . TRBV5-1 . CASSLYDRNQETQYF TGCGCCAGCAGCTTGTATGACAGAAACCAAGAGACCCAGTACTTC
15 TRBJ2-7 TRBD1 TRBV10-3 . CAISVWTGQNYEQYF TGTGCCATCAGTGTCTGGACAGGTCAAAACTACGAGCAGTACTTC
19 TRBJ2-7 . TRBV21-1 . CASGISPGLAGGKSYEQYF TGTGCCAGCGGCATCTCCCCGGGGTTAGCGGGAGGGAAGTCCTACGAGCAGTACTTC
15 TRBJ2-2 . TRBV9 . CASSVDQGWAGELFF TGTGCCAGCAGCGTAGATCAGGGCTGGGCCGGGGAGCTGTTTTTT
15 TRBJ2-7 TRBD2 TRBV27 . CASRTAGTSAYEQYF TGTGCCAGCAGAACCGCCGGGACTAGCGCCTACGAGCAGTACTTC
15 TRBJ1-4 . TRBV7-9 . CASSLALGARGKLFF TGTGCCAGCAGCTTAGCGTTGGGGGCCAGGGGAAAACTGTTTTTT
16 TRBJ2-7 . TRBV28 . CASRPTTPGHTYEQYF TGTGCCAGCAGGCCAACGACCCCGGGACATACCTACGAGCAGTACTTC
14 TRBJ1-4 TRBD1 TRBV25-1 . CASSPGQPNEKLFF TGTGCCAGCAGCCCGGGACAGCCTAATGAAAAACTGTTTTTT
15 TRBJ1-5 TRBD1 TRBV6-5 . CASNRGQDSNQPQHF TGTGCCAGCAATAGGGGACAGGATAGCAATCAGCCCCAGCATTTT
16 TRBJ2-4 . TRBV5-4 . CASSLAGRGAKNIQYF TGTGCCAGCAGCTTGGCCGGCAGGGGAGCCAAAAACATTCAGTACTTC
14 TRBJ1-6 . TRBV7-9 . CASGSSSYNSPLHF TGTGCCAGCGGTTCGAGCTCCTATAATTCACCCCTCCACTTT
14 TRBJ2-3 TRBD2 TRBV27 . CASSKAGAKDTQYF TGTGCCAGCAGTAAGGCGGGAGCAAAGGATACGCAGTATTTT
18 TRBJ2-1 TRBD2 TRBV28 . CASSPHLKRESSYNEQFF TGTGCCAGCAGTCCTCACCTTAAGCGGGAGAGCTCCTACAATGAGCAGTTCTTC
15 TRBJ1-6 . TRBV7-9 . CASSLGGGIYSPLHF TGTGCCAGCAGCTTAGGTGGAGGGATCTATTCACCCCTCCACTTT
13 TRBJ1-1 . TRBV6-5 . CASSYSRVREAFF TGTGCCAGCAGTTACTCCAGGGTTAGGGAAGCTTTCTTT
15 TRBJ2-1 . TRBV28 . CASSSMEGGHNEQFF TGTGCCAGCAGTTCGATGGAGGGGGGGCACAATGAGCAGTTCTTC
14 TRBJ2-3 . TRBV19 . CAMGGGGSTDTQYF TGTGCCATGGGTGGGGGAGGCAGCACAGATACGCAGTATTTT
14 TRBJ2-7 TRBD1 TRBV19 . CASSSSGGRNEQYF TGTGCCAGTAGTAGTTCAGGGGGCCGGAACGAGCAGTACTTC
13 TRBJ2-1 TRBD2 TRBV5-4 . CASGREGLNEQFF TGTGCCAGCGGCCGGGAGGGCCTTAATGAGCAGTTCTTC
14 TRBJ1-5 . TRBV4-1 . CASSPGGTNQPQHF TGCGCCAGCAGCCCCGGCGGGACCAATCAGCCCCAGCATTTT
12 TRBJ2-1 . TRBV11-3 . CASSYSLNEQFF TGTGCCAGCAGTTACAGCCTCAATGAGCAGTTCTTC
14 TRBJ2-7 TRBD1 TRBV28 . CASMGQPSSYEQYF TGTGCCAGCATGGGACAGCCCAGCTCCTACGAGCAGTACTTC
15 TRBJ1-1 . TRBV4-1 . CASSQKGQSGTEAFF TGCGCCAGCAGCCAAAAAGGACAGTCCGGCACTGAAGCTTTCTTT
15 TRBJ2-5 . TRBV13 . CASSLDRQRQETQYF TGTGCCAGCAGCTTGGACAGACAGAGACAAGAGACCCAGTACTTC
16 TRBJ2-7 TRBD2 TRBV7-9 . CASSPRTSGVAYEQYF TGTGCCAGCAGCCCAAGGACTAGCGGGGTTGCCTACGAGCAGTACTTC
15 TRBJ2-2 TRBD2 TRBV5-6 . CASRSGPGGTGELFF TGTGCCAGCAGGTCGGGACCGGGGGGGACCGGGGAGCTGTTTTTT
18 TRBJ2-1 TRBD2 TRBV11-2 . CASSLIAGPISSYNEQFF TGTGCCAGCAGCCTCATAGCGGGCCCCATTAGCTCCTACAATGAGCAGTTCTTC
13 TRBJ2-7 TRBD1 TRBV19 . CASSKGQVYEQYF TGTGCCAGTAGTAAAGGACAGGTCTACGAGCAGTACTTC
19 TRBJ2-7 TRBD2 TRBV9 . CASSVEEGTSGSRTYEQYF TGTGCCAGCAGCGTAGAAGAGGGGACTAGCGGGAGCCGGACTTACGAGCAGTACTTC
13 TRBJ2-5 TRBD1 TRBV2 . CASRGQGEDTQYF TGTGCCAGCAGGGGACAGGGAGAAGACACCCAGTACTTC
14 TRBJ2-7 TRBD1 TRBV7-2 . CASSYGTGVYEQYF TGTGCCAGCAGCTACGGGACAGGGGTCTACGAGCAGTACTTC
14 TRBJ2-7 TRBD2 TRBV19 . CASRGLGRDYEQYF TGTGCCAGTAGGGGGCTGGGGAGGGACTACGAGCAGTACTTC
15 TRBJ2-2 . TRBV6-2/TRBV6-3 . CASSHRTENTGELFF TGTGCCAGCAGCCACCGGACAGAAAACACCGGGGAGCTGTTTTTT
16 TRBJ2-2 TRBD1 TRBV6-6 . CASSYSYRGGTGELFF TGTGCCAGCAGTTACTCGTACAGGGGTGGTACCGGGGAGCTGTTTTTT
16 TRBJ1-4 . TRBV7-2 . CASSYSIGRGNEKLFF TGTGCCAGCAGCTATTCGATTGGGAGGGGGAATGAAAAACTGTTTTTT
19 TRBJ2-4 TRBD2 TRBV3-1/TRBV3-2 . CASSLTLAGGPLAKNIQYF TGTGCCAGCAGCCTAACCTTAGCGGGAGGGCCCCTAGCCAAAAACATTCAGTACTTC
13 TRBJ1-1 . TRBV9 . CASSVDTNTEAFF TGTGCCAGCAGCGTAGACACCAACACTGAAGCTTTCTTT